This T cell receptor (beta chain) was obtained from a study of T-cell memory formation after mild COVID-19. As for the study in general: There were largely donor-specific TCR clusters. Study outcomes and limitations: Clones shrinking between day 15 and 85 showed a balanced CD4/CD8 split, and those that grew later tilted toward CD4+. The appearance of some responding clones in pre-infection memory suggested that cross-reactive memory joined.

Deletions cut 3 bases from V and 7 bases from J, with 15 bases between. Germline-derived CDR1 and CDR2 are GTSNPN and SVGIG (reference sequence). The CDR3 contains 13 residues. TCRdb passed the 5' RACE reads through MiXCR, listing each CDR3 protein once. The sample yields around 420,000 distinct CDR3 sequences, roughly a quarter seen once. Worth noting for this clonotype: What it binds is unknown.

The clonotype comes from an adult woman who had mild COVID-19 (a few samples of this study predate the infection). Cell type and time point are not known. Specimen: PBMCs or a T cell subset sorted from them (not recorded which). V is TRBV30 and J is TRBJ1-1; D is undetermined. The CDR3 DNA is TGTGCCTGGAGGGCCCTGGACTTTGGTGAAGCTTTCTTT. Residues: CAWRALDFGEAFF.